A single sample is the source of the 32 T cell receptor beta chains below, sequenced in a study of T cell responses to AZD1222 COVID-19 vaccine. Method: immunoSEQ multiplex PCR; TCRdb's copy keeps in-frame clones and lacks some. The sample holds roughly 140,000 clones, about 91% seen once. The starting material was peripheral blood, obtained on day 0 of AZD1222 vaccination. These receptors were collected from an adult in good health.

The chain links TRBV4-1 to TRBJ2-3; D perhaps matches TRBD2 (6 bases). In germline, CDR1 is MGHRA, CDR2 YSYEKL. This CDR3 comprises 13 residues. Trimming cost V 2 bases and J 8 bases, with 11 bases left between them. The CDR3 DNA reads TGCGCCAGCAGCCAACGACTAGTGGCTACGCAGTATTTT. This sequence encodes CASSQRLVATQYF.

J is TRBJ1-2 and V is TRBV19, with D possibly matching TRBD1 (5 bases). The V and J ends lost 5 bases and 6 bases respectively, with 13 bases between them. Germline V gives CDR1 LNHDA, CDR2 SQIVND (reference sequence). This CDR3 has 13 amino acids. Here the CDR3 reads CASSSKGLDGYTF. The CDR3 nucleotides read TGTGCCAGTAGTTCGAAGGGGTTGGATGGCTACACCTTC.

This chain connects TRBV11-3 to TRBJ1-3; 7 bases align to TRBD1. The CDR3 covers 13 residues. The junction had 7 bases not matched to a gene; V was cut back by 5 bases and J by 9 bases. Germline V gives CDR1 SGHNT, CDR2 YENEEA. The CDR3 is CASSPTTGSTIYF. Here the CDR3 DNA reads TGTGCCAGCAGCCCTACGACAGGGAGCACCATATATTTT. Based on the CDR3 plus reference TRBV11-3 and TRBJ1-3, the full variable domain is EAGVVQSPRYKIIEKKQPVAFWCNPISGHNTLYWYLQNLGQGPELLIRYENEEAVDDSQLPKDRFSAERLKGVDSTLKIQPAELGDSAVYLCASSPTTGSTIYFGEGSWLTVV.

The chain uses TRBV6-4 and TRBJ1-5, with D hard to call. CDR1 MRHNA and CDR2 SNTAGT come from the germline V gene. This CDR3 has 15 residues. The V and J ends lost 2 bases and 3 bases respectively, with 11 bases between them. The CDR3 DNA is TGTGCCAGCAGTGACCATGACTCCGCCAATCAGCCCCAGCATTTT. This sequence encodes CASSDHDSANQPQHF.

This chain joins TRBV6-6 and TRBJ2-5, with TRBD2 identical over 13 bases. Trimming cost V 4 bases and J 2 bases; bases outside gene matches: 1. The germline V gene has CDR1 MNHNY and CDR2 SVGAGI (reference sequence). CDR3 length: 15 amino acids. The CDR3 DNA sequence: TGTGCCAGCAGTTCGGGACTAGCGGGACAAGAGACCCAGTACTTC. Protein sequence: CASSSGLAGQETQYF.

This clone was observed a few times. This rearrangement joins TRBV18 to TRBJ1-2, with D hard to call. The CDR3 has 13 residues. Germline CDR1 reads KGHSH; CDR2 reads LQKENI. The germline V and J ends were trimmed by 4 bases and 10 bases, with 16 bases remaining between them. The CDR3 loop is CASSLKPGRDYTF. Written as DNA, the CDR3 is TGTGCCAGCTCACTAAAACCGGGCCGAGACTACACCTTC.

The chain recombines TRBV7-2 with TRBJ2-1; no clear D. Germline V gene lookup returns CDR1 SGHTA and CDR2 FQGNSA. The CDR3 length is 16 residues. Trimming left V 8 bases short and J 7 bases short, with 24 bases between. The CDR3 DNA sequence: TGTGCCAGCGCCCCTTCATCCGGATCTAGGCGGAATGAGCAGTTCTTC. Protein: CASAPSSGSRRNEQFF. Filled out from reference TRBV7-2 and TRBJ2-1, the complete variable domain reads GAGVSQSPSNKVTEKGKDVELRCDPISGHTALYWYRQSLGQGLEFLIYFQGNSAPDKSGLPSDRFSAERTGGSVSTLTIQRTQQEDSAVYLCASAPSSGSRRNEQFFGPGTRLTVL.

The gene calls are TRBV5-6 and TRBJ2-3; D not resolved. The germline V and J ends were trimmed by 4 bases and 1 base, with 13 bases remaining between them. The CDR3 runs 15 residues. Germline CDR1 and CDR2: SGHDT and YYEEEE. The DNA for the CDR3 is TGTGCCAGCAGCCCCGACTTTGGGGGCACAGATACGCAGTATTTT. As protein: CASSPDFGGTDTQYF.

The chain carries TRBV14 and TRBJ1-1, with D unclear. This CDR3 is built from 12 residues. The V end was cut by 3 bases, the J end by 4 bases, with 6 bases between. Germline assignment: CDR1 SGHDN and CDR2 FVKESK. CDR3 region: CASSQKSTEAFF. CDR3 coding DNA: TGTGCCAGCAGCCAGAAGAGCACTGAAGCTTTCTTT.

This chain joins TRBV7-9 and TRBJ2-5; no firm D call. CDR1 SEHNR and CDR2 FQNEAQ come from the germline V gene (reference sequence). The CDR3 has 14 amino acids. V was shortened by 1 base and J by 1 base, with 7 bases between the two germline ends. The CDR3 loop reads CASSLGQTQETQYF. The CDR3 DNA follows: TGTGCCAGCAGCTTAGGGCAGACCCAAGAGACCCAGTACTTC. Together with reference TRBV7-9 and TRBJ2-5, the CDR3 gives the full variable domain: DTGVSQNPRHKITKRGQNVTFRCDPISEHNRLYWYRQTLGQGPEFLTYFQNEAQLEKSRLLSDRFSAERPKGSFSTLEIQRTEQGDSAMYLCASSLGQTQETQYFGPGTRLLVL.

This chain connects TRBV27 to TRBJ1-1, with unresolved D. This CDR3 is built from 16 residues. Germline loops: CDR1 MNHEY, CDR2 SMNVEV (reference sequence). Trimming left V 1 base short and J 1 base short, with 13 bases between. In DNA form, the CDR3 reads TGTGCCAGCAGTTTATATCCGGGAAGCTCGAACACTGAAGCTTTCTTT. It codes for CASSLYPGSSNTEAFF.

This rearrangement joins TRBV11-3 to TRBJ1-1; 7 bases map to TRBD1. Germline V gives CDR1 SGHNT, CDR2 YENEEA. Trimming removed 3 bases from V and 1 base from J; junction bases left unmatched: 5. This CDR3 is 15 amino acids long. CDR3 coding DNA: TGTGCCAGCAGCTTGACCCGGGACAGGAACACTGAAGCTTTCTTT. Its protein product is CASSLTRDRNTEAFF.

Here the CDR3 reads CASSQDRGLGYEQYF. The CDR3 DNA sequence: TGCGCCAGCAGCCAAGATAGGGGCCTAGGCTACGAGCAGTACTTC. The chain combines TRBV4-3 with TRBJ2-7, with a possible D match to TRBD1 (5 bases). CDR1 LGHNA and CDR2 YSLEER come from the germline V gene. The CDR3 spans 15 residues. Trimming cost V 0 bases and J 3 bases, with 12 bases left between them.

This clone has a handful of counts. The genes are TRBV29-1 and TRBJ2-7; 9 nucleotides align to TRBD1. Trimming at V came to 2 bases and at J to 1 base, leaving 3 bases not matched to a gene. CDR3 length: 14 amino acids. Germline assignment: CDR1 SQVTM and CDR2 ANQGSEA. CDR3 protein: CSVELGTGSYEQYF. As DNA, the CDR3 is TGCAGCGTTGAATTGGGGACAGGGTCCTACGAGCAGTACTTC.

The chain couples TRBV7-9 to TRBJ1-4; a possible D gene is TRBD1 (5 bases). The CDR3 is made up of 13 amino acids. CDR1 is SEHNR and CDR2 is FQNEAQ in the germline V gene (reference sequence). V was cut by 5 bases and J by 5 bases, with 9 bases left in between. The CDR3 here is CASSGTGNEKLFF. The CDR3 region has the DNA TGTGCCAGCAGCGGGACGGGGAATGAAAAACTGTTTTTT. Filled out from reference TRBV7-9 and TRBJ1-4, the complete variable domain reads DTGVSQNPRHKITKRGQNVTFRCDPISEHNRLYWYRQTLGQGPEFLTYFQNEAQLEKSRLLSDRFSAERPKGSFSTLEIQRTEQGDSAMYLCASSGTGNEKLFFGSGTQLSVL.

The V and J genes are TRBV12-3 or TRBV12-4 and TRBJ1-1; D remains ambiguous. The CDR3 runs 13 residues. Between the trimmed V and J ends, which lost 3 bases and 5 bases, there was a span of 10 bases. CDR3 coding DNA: TGTGCCAGCAGTTTTTCGACGAGGACTGAAGCTTTCTTT. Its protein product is CASSFSTRTEAFF.

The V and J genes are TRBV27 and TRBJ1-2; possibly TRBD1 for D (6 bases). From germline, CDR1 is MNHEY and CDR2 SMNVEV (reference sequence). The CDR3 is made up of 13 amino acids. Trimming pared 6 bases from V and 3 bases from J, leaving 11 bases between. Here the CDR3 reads CASSRGGDYGYTF. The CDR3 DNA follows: TGTGCCAGCAGCAGGGGAGGAGACTATGGCTACACCTTC.

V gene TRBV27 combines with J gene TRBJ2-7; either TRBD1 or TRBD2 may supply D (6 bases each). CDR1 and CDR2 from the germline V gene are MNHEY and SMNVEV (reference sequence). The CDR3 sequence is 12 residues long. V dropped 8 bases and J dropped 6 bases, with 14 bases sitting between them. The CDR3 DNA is TGTGCCAGCTCAAGGGGGGCTGGCGAGCAGTACTTC. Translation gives CASSRGAGEQYF.

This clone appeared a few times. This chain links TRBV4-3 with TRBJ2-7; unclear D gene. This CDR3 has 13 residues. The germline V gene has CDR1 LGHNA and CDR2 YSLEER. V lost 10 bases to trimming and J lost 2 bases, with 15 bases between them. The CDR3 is CATSPASTYEQYF. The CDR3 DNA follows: TGCGCCACCTCACCAGCATCCACCTACGAGCAGTACTTC.

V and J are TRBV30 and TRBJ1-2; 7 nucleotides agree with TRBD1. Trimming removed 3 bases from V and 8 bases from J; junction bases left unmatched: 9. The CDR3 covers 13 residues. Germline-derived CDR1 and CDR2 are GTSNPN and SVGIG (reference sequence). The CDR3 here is CAWREGGAGGYTF. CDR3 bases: TGTGCCTGGAGGGAAGGGGGCGCGGGGGGCTACACCTTC.

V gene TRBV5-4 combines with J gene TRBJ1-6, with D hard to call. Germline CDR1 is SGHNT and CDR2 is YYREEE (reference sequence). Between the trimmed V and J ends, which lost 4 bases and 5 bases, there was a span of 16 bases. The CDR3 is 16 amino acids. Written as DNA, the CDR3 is TGTGCCAGCAGCCGCCGAATTGGGTCCAATAATTCACCCCTCCACTTT. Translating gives CASSRRIGSNNSPLHF.

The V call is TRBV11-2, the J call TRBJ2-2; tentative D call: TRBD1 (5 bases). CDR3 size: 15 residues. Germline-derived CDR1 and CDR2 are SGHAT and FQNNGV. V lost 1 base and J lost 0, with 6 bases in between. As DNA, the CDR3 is TGTGCCAGCAGCTTAGGCAGGGCGAACACCGGGGAGCTGTTTTTT. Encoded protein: CASSLGRANTGELFF.

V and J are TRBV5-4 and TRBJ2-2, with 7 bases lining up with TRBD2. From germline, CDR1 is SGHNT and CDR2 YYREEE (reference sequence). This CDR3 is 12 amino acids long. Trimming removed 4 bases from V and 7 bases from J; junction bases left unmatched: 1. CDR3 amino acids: CASSERGGELFF. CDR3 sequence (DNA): TGTGCCAGCAGCGAGCGGGGCGGGGAGCTGTTTTTT.

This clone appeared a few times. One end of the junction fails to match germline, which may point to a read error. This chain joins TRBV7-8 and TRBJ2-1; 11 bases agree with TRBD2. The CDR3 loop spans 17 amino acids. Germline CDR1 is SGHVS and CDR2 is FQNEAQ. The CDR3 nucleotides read TGTGCCAGCAGTTTAGGAGTCGGGACTAGCGGCAACAATGAGCAGTTCTTC. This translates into CASSLGVGTSGNNEQFF.

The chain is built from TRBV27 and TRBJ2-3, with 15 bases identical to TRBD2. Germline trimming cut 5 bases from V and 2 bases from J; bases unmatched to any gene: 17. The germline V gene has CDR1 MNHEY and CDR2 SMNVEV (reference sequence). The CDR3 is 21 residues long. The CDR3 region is CASSPPPRTSGRADSTDTQYF. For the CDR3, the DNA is TGTGCCAGCAGTCCCCCACCCAGGACTAGCGGGAGGGCCGATTCCACAGATACGCAGTATTTT.

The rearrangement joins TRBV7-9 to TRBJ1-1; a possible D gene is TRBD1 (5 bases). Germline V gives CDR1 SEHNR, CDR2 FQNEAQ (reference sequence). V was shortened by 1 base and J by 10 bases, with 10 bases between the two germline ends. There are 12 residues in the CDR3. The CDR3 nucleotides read TGTGCCAGCAGCTTAGATTGGGGGGGAGCTTTCTTT. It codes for CASSLDWGGAFF.

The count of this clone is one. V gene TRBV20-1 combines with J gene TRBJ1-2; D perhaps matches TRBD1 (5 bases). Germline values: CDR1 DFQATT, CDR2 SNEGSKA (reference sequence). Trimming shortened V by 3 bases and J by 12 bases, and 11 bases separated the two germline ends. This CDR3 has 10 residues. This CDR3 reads CSASLAGHTF. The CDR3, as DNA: TGCAGTGCTAGTTTGGCAGGGCACACCTTC.

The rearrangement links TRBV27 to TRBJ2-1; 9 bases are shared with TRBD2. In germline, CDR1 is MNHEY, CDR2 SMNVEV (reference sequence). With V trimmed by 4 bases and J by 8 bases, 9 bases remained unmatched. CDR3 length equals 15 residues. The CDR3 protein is CASSYSGRARHEQFF. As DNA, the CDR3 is TGTGCCAGCAGTTATAGCGGGAGAGCGCGCCATGAGCAGTTCTTC.

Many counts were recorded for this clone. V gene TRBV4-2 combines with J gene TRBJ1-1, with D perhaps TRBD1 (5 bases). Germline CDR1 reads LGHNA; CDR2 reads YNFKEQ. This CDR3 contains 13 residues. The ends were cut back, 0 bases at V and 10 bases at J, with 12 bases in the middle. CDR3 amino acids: CASSQETLGAAFF. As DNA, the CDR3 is TGTGCCAGCAGCCAAGAGACCCTAGGGGCAGCTTTCTTT.

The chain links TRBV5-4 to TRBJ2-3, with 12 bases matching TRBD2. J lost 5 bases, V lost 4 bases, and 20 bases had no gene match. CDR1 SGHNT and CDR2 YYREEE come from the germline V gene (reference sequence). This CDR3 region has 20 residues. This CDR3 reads CASSPGSASGRVKAEDTQYF. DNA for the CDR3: TGTGCCAGCAGCCCAGGGTCGGCTAGCGGGAGGGTCAAAGCAGAAGATACGCAGTATTTT.

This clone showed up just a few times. This CDR3 is CASSEPGVDEQFF. CDR3 bases: TGTGCCAGCAGCGAACCAGGGGTAGATGAGCAGTTCTTC. The chain couples TRBV25-1 to TRBJ2-1, with a weak D call TRBD1 (6 bases). The CDR3 runs 13 residues. Deletions cut 6 bases from V and 8 bases from J, with 14 bases between. CDR1 MGHDK and CDR2 SYGVNS come from the germline V gene.

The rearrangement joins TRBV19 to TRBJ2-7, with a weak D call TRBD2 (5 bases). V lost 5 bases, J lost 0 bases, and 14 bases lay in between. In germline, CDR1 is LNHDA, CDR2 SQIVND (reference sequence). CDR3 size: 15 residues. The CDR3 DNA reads TGTGCCAGTAGTGGGATCGAGGGCCTCTCCTACGAGCAGTACTTC. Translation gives CASSGIEGLSYEQYF. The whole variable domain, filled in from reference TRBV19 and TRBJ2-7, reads DGGITQSPKYLFRKEGQNVTLSCEQNLNHDAMYWYRQDPGQGLRLIYYSQIVNDFQKGDIAEGYSVSREKKESFPLTVTSAQKNPTAFYLCASSGIEGLSYEQYFGPGTRLTVT.